This is a list of T cell receptor beta chains from one sample in a study of T cells after yellow fever vaccination. TCRdb reanalysed the 5' RACE reads using MiXCR and keeps one entry per CDR3 protein. Here the sample spans 300,000 to 350,000 distinct CDR3 sequences, 9.5% to 12% being singletons. The material sequenced was CD4+ T cells sorted from PBMCs, taken 45 days after the yellow fever booster vaccination. The receptors were sampled from a man aged 18 to 29 who received the YFV17D yellow fever vaccine. The CDR3 runs from the conserved cysteine through the conserved F or W.

v_call | cdr3_aa
TRBV4-1 | CASSRLPRGSNQPQHF
TRBV7-9 | CAPASTEAFF
TRBV7-2 | CASSSGPHSGNTIYF
TRBV3-2 | CASSQEAPSGGVGPNKDTQYF
TRBV4-2 | CASSQEGQGAGEQYF
TRBV27 | CASRQGAAETQYF
TRBV11-2 | CASSPQLAGTNTQYF
TRBV6-5 | CATGYRGGETRYF
TRBV29-1 | CSVVQETQYF
TRBV19 | CASRTAGTSTDTQYF
TRBV7-9 | CASSFGTGTGELFF
TRBV28 | CASFGGGQGGGSYNEQFF
TRBV6-5 | CASRPLRGNTIYF
TRBV5-1 | CASFAGTGENTEAFF
TRBV7-6 | CASSRNRGGTDTQYF
TRBV12-3/TRBV12-4 | CASSLSTGGGYNSPLHF
TRBV24-1 | CATSPPGMQETQYF
TRBV5-1 | CASSLLAGLAFGETQYF